This TCR beta chain was recorded in a study of T cells in Graves' hyperthyroidism and ophthalmopathy. What was amplified from RNA transcripts were TCR beta CDR3 regions. RT-PCR in the first round (using the HTBI primer set) targeted the TCR CDR3. TCRdb independently ran MiXCR on the multiplex PCR reads; one entry per CDR3 protein. Seen here are about 300,000 distinct CDR3 sequences, roughly 19% observed once, and the top ten hold roughly 40%. This clonotype has only a few counts. The germline gives CDR1 SGDLS, CDR2 YYNGEE. With V trimmed by 0 bases and J by 7 bases, 7 bases remained unmatched. This CDR3 spans 16 amino acids. Patients having uncontrolled infection, another autoimmune disease, pregnancy or lactation were not included. PBMCs were obtained from 7.5 to 10 ml fresh peripheral blood.

The rearrangement joins TRBV9 to TRBJ2-1, with 10 bases fitting TRBD2. This receptor was taken from a man in his forties or fifties with Graves' ophthalmopathy. Source material: blood. The CDR3 DNA reads TGTGCCAGCAGCGTAGTCTCTAGCGGGAGAGTAAATGAGCAGTTCTTC. Protein: CASSVVSSGRVNEQFF.